These T cell receptor beta chains were read from a single sample in a study of cytomegalovirus exposure and HLA in healthy donors. The table came from immunoSEQ multiplex PCR; TCRdb's copy has only in-frame clones and leaves some out. The table records some 350,000 clones, 87% of them present only once. Sample: PBMCs. The receptor set was obtained from a woman in her twenties or thirties in good health and CMV-seropositive. The CDR3 runs from the conserved cysteine through the conserved F or W. A D gene is named only where the DNA matches it firmly. Not every row has a clone size; where given, it reads once, few, many or a size class.

v_gene	j_gene	len	abundance	d_gene	CDR3nt	CDR3aa
TRBV20-1	TRBJ2-7	10	.	.	TGCAGTGCCCGCAGGGATGAGCAGTACTTC	CSARRDEQYF
TRBV6-1	TRBJ2-7	14	.	TRBD2	TGTGCCAGCAGTTTTAGCGGGACCAACTACGAGCAGTACTTC	CASSFSGTNYEQYF
TRBV27	TRBJ2-7	13	.	.	TGTGCCAGCAGTTTTGCGGGATACTACGAGCAGTACTTC	CASSFAGYYEQYF
TRBV9	TRBJ2-7	14	.	.	TGTGCCAGCAGCCCTACATCACTTACCTACGAGCAGTACTTC	CASSPTSLTYEQYF
TRBV7-6	TRBJ1-1	14	.	TRBD1	TGTGCCAGCAGCTTAGCCGGGACAGGGGGCCGAGCTTTCTTT	CASSLAGTGGRAFF
TRBV9	TRBJ1-6	17	few	.	TGTGCCAGCAGCGTCGCGAGACGTGGGACTGGGGCTTCACCCCTCCACTTT	CASSVARRGTGASPLHF
TRBV28	TRBJ2-7	14	.	.	TGTGCCAGCAGTTTCTATGGTAGAACCTACGAGCAGTACTTC	CASSFYGRTYEQYF
TRBV19	TRBJ2-5	12	.	.	TGTGCCAGTAGCCCCGGTCAAGAGACCCAGTACTTC	CASSPGQETQYF
TRBV28	TRBJ1-2	15	.	TRBD1	TGTGCCAGCCACCGCCCGGCAGGGGGCACCTATGGCTACACCTTC	CASHRPAGGTYGYTF
TRBV7-2	TRBJ2-5	12	.	.	TGTGCCAGCAGCCCCCTTCACGAGACCCAGTACTTC	CASSPLHETQYF
TRBV11-2	TRBJ2-6	13	few	.	TGTGCCAGCAGCGACCCGGGAAGCCCCGTCCTGACTTTC	CASSDPGSPVLTF
TRBV5-1	TRBJ2-2	16	.	TRBD1	TGCGCCAGCAGCCCCCTTGGGACAGGGATGACCGGGGAGCTGTTTTTT	CASSPLGTGMTGELFF
TRBV19	TRBJ1-5	12	.	.	TGTGCCAGTAGTAGCTTGGGACAGCCCCAGCATTTT	CASSSLGQPQHF
TRBV5-4	TRBJ2-7	13	.	.	TGTGCCAGCAGCTTTAAGAGCAACTACGAGCAGTACTTC	CASSFKSNYEQYF
TRBV28	TRBJ1-2	12	.	.	TGTGCCAGCAGGGCAGTAAACTATGGCTACACCTTC	CASRAVNYGYTF
TRBV4-1	TRBJ2-1	19	.	TRBD2	TGCGCCAGCAGCCAAGGCCTAGCGGGGGGGGGAGGCTCCTACAATGAGCAGTTCTTC	CASSQGLAGGGGSYNEQFF
TRBV10-3	TRBJ1-4	14	.	TRBD1	TGTGCCATCAGTGCAACAGGGGGCAATGAAAAACTGTTTTTT	CAISATGGNEKLFF
TRBV2	TRBJ2-7	14	.	.	TGTGCCAGCAGTGAAGCCTGGAGCTCCTACGAGCAGTACTTC	CASSEAWSSYEQYF
TRBV6-1	TRBJ2-1	15	.	TRBD2	TGTGCCAGCAGTGACTGGCTAGCGGGGGGCTATGAGCAGTTCTTC	CASSDWLAGGYEQFF
TRBV14	TRBJ1-2	13	.	.	TGTGCCAGCAGCCCTTCCACAGGGTTCGGCTACACCTTC	CASSPSTGFGYTF
TRBV5-1	TRBJ2-7	14	once	.	TGCGCCAGCTCGGAGGGACGGCTCACCTACGAGCAGTACTTC	CASSEGRLTYEQYF
TRBV5-1	TRBJ2-7	15	.	.	TGCGCCAGCAGCTTGGGCCAGGGCTTGTTATACGAGCAGTACTTC	CASSLGQGLLYEQYF
TRBV4-2	TRBJ2-7	16	.	TRBD2	TGTGCCAGCAGCCAGGCCCTAGCGGGAGCCTCCTACGAGCAGTACTTC	CASSQALAGASYEQYF
TRBV12-5	TRBJ1-2	13	.	.	TGTGCTAGCAGCCGGGAGGCCGACTATGGCTACACCTTC	CASSREADYGYTF
TRBV27	TRBJ2-1	16	.	TRBD2	TGTGCCAGCAGTACGACTAGCGGAAGACTATACAATGAGCAGTTCTTC	CASSTTSGRLYNEQFF
TRBV9	TRBJ2-7	15	few	TRBD1	TGTGCCAGCAGCGTAGGGGGACAGGGGGCCTACGAGCAGTACTTC	CASSVGGQGAYEQYF